Listed below are T cell receptor beta chains from one sample, sequenced in a study of tumor-infiltrating lymphocytes in oesophageal squamous cell carcinoma. TCRdb itself ran the PCR reads through MiXCR, one entry per CDR3 protein. The sample consists of approximately 12,000 distinct CDR3 sequences, roughly 56% of them appearing once. The source material was esophageal tumor tissue. Source of these receptors: a male donor with esophageal squamous cell carcinoma. The CDR3 runs from the conserved cysteine through the conserved F or W. Each record gives: V gene, J gene, D gene, clone size, CDR3 protein, CDR3 DNA. D genes are given only for firm matches. For some rows the clone size is stated as once, few or many, or as a class when expanded; others skip it.

TRBV7-3	TRBJ2-6	-	-	CASSPLGSSGANVLTF	TGTGCCAGCAGCCCGCTGGGAAGCTCTGGGGCCAACGTCCTGACTTTC
TRBV5-1	TRBJ2-7	-	-	CASSLAGRKKEGYYEQYF	TGCGCCAGCAGCTTGGCGGGCAGAAAAAAAGAGGGGTACTACGAGCAGTACTTC
TRBV24-1	TRBJ2-3	TRBD1	few	CATSDLGQGSADTQYF	TGTGCCACCAGTGATTTGGGACAGGGTAGCGCAGATACGCAGTATTTT
TRBV6-2/TRBV6-3	TRBJ2-1	-	-	CASSKGIWNEQFF	TGTGCCAGCAGCAAGGGGATCTGGAATGAGCAGTTCTTC
TRBV7-6	TRBJ2-5	-	-	CASSLDRTDYSATQYF	TGTGCCAGCAGCTTAGATAGGACGGATTACTCGGCGACCCAGTACTTC
TRBV12-3/TRBV12-4	TRBJ2-1	TRBD1	-	CASSRGTGDNEQFF	TGTGCCAGCAGTCGCGGGACAGGGGACAATGAGCAGTTCTTC
TRBV7-6	TRBJ2-3	TRBD2	few	CASSRLAGGVDTQYF	TGTGCTAGCAGCCGACTAGCGGGGGGGGTAGATACGCAGTATTTT
TRBV7-2	TRBJ1-1	-	-	CASSLVPQGTEAFF	TGTGCCAGCAGCTTAGTCCCACAGGGCACTGAAGCTTTCTTT
TRBV7-6	TRBJ2-1	TRBD1	-	CASSGDRGLDNEQFF	TGTGCCAGCAGCGGGGACAGGGGGCTTGACAATGAGCAGTTCTTC
TRBV7-9	TRBJ2-5	-	-	CASSLAGRDQETQYF	TGTGCCAGCAGCTTAGCGGGAAGGGATCAAGAGACCCAGTACTTC
TRBV7-2	TRBJ2-3	TRBD2	-	CASSLVGAGGPMDTQYF	TGTGCCAGCAGCTTAGTTGGAGCGGGAGGGCCGATGGATACGCAGTATTTT
TRBV7-2	TRBJ2-6	-	few	CASSLVGRASGANVLTF	TGTGCCAGCAGCTTAGTAGGCAGGGCCTCTGGGGCCAACGTCCTGACTTTC
TRBV7-2	TRBJ2-4	-	-	CASSYEGLAKNIQYF	TGTGCCAGCAGCTATGAGGGACTAGCCAAAAACATTCAGTACTTC
TRBV11-2	TRBJ2-5	-	-	CASTLGWTARETQYF	TGTGCCAGCACCTTAGGGTGGACAGCTCGAGAGACCCAGTACTTC
TRBV6-2/TRBV6-3	TRBJ2-6	-	few	CASSYRVAGANVLTF	TGTGCCAGCAGTTACAGGGTCGCCGGGGCCAACGTCCTGACTTTC
TRBV10-3	TRBJ2-5	-	-	CAIKDSKETQYF	TGTGCCATCAAGGACAGTAAAGAGACCCAGTACTTC
TRBV24-1	TRBJ1-5	TRBD1	-	CATSGVGTVNQPQHF	TGTGCCACCAGTGGGGTCGGGACAGTTAATCAGCCCCAGCATTTT
TRBV7-2	TRBJ2-3	TRBD2	-	CASSPRGVRGGRVGTDTQYF	TGTGCCAGCAGCCCCCGGGGTGTGCGGGGGGGCCGTGTAGGCACAGATACGCAGTATTTT
TRBV7-6	TRBJ2-5	-	few	CASSSREWGQETQYF	TGTGCCAGCAGCTCCCGTGAGTGGGGCCAAGAGACCCAGTACTTC
TRBV15	TRBJ2-5	-	many	CATTGEGAETQYF	TGTGCCACGACAGGGGAGGGGGCAGAGACCCAGTACTTC